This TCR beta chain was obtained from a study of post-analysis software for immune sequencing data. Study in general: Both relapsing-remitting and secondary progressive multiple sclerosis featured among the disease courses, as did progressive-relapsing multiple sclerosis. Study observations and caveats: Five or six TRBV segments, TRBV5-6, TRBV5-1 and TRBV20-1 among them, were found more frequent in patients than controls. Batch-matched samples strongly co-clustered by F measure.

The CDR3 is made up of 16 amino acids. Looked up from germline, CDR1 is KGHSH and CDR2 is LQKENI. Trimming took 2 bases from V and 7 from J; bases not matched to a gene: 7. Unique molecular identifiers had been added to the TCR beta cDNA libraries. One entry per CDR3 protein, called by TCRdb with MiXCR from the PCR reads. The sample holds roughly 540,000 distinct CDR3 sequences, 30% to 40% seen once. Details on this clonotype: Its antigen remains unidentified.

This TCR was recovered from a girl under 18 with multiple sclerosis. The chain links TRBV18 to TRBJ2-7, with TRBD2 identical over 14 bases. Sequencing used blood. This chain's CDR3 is CASSPTTSGGAGEQYF. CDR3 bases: TGTGCCAGCTCACCAACGACTAGCGGGGGGGCTGGTGAGCAGTACTTC. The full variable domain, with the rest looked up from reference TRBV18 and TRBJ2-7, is NAGVMQNPRHLVRRRGQEARLRCSPMKGHSHVYWYRQLPEEGLKFMVYLQKENIIDESGMPKERFSAEFPKEGPSILRIQQVVRGDSAAYFCASSPTTSGGAGEQYFGPGTRLTVT.